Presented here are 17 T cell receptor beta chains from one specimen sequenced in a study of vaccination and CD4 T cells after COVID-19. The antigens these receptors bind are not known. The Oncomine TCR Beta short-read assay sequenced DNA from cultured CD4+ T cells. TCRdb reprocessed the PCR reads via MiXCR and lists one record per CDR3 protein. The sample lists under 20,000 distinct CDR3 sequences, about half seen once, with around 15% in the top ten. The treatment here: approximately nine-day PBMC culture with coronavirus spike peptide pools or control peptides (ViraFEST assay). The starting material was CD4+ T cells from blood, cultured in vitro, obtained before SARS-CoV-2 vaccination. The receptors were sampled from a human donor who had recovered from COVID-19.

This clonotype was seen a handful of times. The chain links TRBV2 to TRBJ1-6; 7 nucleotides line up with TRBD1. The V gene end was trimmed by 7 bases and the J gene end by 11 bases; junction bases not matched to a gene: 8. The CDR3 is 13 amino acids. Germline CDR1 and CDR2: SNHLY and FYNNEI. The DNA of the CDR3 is TGTGCCAGCATGAGGCAGGGGGTTCCACCCCTCCACTTT. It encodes CASMRQGVPPLHF.

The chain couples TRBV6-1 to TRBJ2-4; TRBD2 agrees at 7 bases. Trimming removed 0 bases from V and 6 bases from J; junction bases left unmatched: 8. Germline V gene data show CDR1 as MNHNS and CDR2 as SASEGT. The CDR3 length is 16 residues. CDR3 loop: CASSEAAGTGGNIQYF. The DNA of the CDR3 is TGTGCCAGCAGTGAAGCGGCCGGGACGGGGGGAAACATTCAGTACTTC.

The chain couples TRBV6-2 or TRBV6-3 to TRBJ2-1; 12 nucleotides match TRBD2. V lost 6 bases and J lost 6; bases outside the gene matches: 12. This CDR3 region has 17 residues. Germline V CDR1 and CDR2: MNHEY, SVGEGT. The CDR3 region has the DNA TGTGCCAGCAGCGCCGGACTAGCGGGAATTTCTGTCAATGAGCAGTTCTTC. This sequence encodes CASSAGLAGISVNEQFF.

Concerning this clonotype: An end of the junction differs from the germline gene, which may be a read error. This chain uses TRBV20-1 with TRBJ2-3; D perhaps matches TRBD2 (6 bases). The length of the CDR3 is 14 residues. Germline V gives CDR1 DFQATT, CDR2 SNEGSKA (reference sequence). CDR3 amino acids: CSAGDRGGADTQYF. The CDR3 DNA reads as TGCAGTGCTGGAGATAGGGGAGGCGCAGATACGCAGTATTTT.

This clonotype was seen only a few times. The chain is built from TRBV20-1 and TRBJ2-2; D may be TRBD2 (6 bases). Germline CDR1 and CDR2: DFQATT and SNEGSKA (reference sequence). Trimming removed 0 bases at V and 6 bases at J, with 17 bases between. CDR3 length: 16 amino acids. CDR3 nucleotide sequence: TGCAGTGCTAGAGACGCAACCGGGAGAAGTCCCGGGGAGCTGTTTTTT. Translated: CSARDATGRSPGELFF.

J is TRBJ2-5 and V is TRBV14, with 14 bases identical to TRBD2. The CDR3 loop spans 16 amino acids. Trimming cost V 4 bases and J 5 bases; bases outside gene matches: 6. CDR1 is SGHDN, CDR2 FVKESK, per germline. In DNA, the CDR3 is TGTGCCAGCAGCCGATCGGGACTAGCGGGAGTTGAGACCCAGTACTTC. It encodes CASSRSGLAGVETQYF. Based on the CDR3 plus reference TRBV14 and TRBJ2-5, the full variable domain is EAGVTQFPSHSVIEKGQTVTLRCDPISGHDNLYWYRRVMGKEIKFLLHFVKESKQDESGMPNNRFLAERTGGTYSTLKVQPAELEDSGVYFCASSRSGLAGVETQYFGPGTRLLVL.

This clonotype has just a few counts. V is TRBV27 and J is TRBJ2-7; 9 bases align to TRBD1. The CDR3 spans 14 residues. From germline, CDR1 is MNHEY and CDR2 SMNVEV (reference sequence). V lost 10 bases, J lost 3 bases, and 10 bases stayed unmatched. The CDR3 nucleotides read TGTGCCACCAAGGGACAGGGTGGGTTCTACGAGCAGTACTTC. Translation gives CATKGQGGFYEQYF.

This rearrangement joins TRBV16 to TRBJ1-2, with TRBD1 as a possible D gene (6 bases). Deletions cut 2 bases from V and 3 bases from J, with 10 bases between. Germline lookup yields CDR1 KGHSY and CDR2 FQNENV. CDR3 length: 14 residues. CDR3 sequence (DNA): TGTGCCAGCAGCCAAACAGGGTCCTACTATGGCTACACCTTC. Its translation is CASSQTGSYYGYTF.

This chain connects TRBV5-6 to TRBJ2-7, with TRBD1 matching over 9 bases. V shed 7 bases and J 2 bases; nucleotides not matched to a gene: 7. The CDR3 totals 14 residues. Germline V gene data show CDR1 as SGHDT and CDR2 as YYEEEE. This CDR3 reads CASRRTGATYEQYF. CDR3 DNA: TGTGCCAGCCGACGGACAGGGGCCACCTACGAGCAGTACTTC.

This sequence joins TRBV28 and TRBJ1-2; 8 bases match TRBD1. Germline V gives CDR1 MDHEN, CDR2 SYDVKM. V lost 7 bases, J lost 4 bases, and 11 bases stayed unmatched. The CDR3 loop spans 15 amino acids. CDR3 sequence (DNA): TGTGCCAGCAAAACCACCAGGGGGCTGGGCTATGGCTACACCTTC. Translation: CASKTTRGLGYGYTF.

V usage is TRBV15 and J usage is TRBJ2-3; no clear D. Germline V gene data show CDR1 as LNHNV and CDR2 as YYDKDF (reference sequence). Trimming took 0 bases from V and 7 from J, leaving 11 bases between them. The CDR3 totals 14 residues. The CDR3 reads CATSRDPARYTQYF. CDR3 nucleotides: TGTGCCACCAGCAGAGATCCCGCGCGATATACGCAGTATTTT.

CDR3 residues: CASSGGTDTQYF. The CDR3 region has the DNA TGTGCCAGTTCCGGGGGCACAGATACGCAGTATTTT. The chain links TRBV10-3 to TRBJ2-3; D possibly corresponds to TRBD2 (5 bases). Trimming took off 10 bases at V and 1 base at J, with 9 bases between the two ends. This CDR3 is built from 12 residues. CDR1 ENHRY and CDR2 SYGVKD come from the germline V gene.

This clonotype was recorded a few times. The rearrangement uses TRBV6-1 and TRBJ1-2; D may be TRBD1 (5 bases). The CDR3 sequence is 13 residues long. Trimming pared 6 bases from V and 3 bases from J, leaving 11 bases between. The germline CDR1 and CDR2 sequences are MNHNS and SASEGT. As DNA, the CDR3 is TGTGCCAGCAGACGGGCGGGGGACTATGGCTACACCTTC. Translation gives CASRRAGDYGYTF.

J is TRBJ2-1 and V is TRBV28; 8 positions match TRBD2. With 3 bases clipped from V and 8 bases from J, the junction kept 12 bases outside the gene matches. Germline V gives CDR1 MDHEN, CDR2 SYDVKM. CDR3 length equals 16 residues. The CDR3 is CASSFLRAGDWHEQFF. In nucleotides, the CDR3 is TGTGCCAGCAGTTTCCTTCGAGCGGGAGACTGGCATGAGCAGTTCTTC.

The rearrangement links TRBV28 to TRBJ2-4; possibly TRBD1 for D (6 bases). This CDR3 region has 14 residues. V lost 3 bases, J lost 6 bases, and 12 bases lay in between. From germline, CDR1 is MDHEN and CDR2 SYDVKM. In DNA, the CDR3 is TGTGCCAGCAGTTTTAGACAGGTCCTAAACATTCAGTACTTC. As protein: CASSFRQVLNIQYF.

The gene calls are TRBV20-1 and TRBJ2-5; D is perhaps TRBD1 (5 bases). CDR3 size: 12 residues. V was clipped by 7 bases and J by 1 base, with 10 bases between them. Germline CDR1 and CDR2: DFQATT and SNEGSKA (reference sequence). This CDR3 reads CSVRTPQETQYF. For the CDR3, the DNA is TGCAGTGTCCGGACACCCCAAGAGACCCAGTACTTC.

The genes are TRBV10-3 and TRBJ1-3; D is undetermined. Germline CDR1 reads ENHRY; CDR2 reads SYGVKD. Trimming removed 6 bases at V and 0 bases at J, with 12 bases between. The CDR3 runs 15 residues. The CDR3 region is CAIRLDRSSGNTIYF. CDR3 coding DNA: TGTGCCATCAGGCTAGACCGATCCTCTGGAAACACCATATATTTT.